This T cell receptor beta chain is drawn from a study of cytomegalovirus exposure and HLA in healthy donors. Across the study: Approximately 85 million unique TCRs from HLA-typed donors were held in an early data release. Most genotyped donors, around four fifths of 300 to 400, had Caucasian-associated genetic ancestry.

The PCR contained 60 Vbeta and 13 Jbeta primers. The assay was immunoSEQ multiplex PCR, and TCRdb's table has in-frame clones only and misses some. Seen here are roughly 72,000 clones, 74% observed once, and the top ten hold 9.5% to 12%. Germline-derived CDR1 and CDR2 are LNHDA and SQIVND (reference sequence). CDR3 length: 11 amino acids. V gave up 8 bases and J gave up 14 bases; unmatched junction bases: 5. This clone showed up just a few times. Its antigen is still unknown. Study-wide results and limits: High sensitivity and specificity were reportedly achieved when the classifier diagnosed cytomegalovirus status. In presence/absence analyses, roughly uniform sequencing depth across donors was assumed.

V gene TRBV19 combines with J gene TRBJ2-1, with 11 bases lining up with TRBD2. The sequence was obtained from a human donor in good health. Sample: PBMCs. Written as DNA, the CDR3 is TGTGCCAGTTCTACTAGCGGGAGAAAGTTCTTC. Its protein product is CASSTSGRKFF.